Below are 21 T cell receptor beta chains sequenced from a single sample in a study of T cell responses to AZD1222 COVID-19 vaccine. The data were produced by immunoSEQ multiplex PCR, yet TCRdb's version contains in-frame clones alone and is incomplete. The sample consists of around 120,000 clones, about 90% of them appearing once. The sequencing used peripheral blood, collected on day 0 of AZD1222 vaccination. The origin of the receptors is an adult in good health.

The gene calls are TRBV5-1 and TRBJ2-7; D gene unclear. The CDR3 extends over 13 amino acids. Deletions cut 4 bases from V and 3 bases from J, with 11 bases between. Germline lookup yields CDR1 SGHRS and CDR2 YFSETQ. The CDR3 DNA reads TGCGCCAGCAGCATTATCCCAAGCTACGAGCAGTACTTC. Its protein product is CASSIIPSYEQYF.

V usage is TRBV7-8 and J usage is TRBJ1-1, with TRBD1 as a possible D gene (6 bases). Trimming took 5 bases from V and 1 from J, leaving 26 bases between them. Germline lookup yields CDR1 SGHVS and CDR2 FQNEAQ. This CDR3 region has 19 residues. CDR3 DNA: TGTGCCAGCAGCACAAGCCCACGGAAAAGGGGGGCGAGGAACACTGAAGCTTTCTTT. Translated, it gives CASSTSPRKRGARNTEAFF.

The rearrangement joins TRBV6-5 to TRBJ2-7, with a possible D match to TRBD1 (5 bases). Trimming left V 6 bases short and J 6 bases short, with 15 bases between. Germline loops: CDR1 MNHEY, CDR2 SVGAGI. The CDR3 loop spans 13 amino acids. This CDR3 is CASRPPAQGEQYF. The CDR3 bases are TGTGCCAGCAGACCACCAGCGCAGGGCGAGCAGTACTTC.

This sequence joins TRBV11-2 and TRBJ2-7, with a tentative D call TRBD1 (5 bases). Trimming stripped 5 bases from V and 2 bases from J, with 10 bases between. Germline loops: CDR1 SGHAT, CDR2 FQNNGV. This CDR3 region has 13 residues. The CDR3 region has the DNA TGTGCCAGCAGCCCGGACATTACCTACGAGCAGTACTTC. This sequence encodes CASSPDITYEQYF.

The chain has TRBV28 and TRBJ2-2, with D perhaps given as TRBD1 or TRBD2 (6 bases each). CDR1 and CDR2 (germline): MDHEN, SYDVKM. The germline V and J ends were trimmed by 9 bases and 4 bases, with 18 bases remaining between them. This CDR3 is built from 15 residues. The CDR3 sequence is CASLRGEWGTGELFF. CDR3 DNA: TGTGCCAGTTTAAGGGGGGAGTGGGGCACCGGGGAGCTGTTTTTT.

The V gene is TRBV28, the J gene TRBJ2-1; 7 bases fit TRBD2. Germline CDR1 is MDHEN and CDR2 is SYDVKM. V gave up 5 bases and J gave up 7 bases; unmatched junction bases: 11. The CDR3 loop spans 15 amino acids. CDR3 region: CASSLGAGVRNEQFF. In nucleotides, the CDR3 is TGTGCCAGCAGTCTCGGGGCGGGAGTTCGGAATGAGCAGTTCTTC.

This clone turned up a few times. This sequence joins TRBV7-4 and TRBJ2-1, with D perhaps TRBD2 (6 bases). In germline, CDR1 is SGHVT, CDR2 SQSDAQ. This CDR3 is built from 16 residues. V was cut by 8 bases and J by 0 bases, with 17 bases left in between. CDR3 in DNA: TGTGCCAGCGTCGGACTACTCAGGAGCTCCTACAATGAGCAGTTCTTC. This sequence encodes CASVGLLRSSYNEQFF.

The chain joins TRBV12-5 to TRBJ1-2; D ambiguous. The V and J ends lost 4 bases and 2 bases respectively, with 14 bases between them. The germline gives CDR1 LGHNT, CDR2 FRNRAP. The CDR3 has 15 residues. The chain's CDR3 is CASGSLGRPNYGYTF. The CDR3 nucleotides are TGTGCTAGTGGTTCCCTGGGGAGACCGAACTATGGCTACACCTTC.

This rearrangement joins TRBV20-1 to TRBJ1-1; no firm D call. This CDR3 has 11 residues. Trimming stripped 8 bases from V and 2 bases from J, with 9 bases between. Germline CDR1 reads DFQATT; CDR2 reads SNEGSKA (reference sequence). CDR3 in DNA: TGCAGTCATGAGAGAAACACTGAAGCTTTCTTT. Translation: CSHERNTEAFF.

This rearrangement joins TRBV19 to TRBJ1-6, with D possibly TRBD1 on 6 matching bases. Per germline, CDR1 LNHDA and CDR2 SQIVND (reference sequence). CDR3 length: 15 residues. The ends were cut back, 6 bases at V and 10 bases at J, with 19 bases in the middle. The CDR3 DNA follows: TGTGCCAGTAGCACCGGGCCGGGGGGGGCCTCACCCCTCCACTTT. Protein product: CASSTGPGGASPLHF.

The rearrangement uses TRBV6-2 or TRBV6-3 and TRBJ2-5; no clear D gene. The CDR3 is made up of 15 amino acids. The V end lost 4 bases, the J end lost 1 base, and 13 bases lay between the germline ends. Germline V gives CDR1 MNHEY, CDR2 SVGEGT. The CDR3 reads CASSSLARSQETQYF. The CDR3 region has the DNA TGTGCCAGCAGTTCCCTGGCGAGATCCCAAGAGACCCAGTACTTC.

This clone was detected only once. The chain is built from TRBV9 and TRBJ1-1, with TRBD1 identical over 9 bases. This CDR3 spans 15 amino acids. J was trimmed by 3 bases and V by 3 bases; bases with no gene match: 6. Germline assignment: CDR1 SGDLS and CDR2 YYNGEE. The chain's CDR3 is CASSAPGQGHTEAFF. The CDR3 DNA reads TGTGCCAGCAGCGCACCGGGACAGGGACACACTGAAGCTTTCTTT.

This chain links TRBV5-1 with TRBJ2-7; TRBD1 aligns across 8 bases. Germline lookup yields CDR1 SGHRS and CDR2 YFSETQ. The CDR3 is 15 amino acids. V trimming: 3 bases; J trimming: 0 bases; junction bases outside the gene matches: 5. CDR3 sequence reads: CASSSGQGNSYEQYF. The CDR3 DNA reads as TGCGCCAGCAGCTCAGGACAGGGAAACTCCTACGAGCAGTACTTC.

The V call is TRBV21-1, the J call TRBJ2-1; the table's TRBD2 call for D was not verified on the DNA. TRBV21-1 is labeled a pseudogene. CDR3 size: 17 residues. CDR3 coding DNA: TGTGCCAGCAGCTACAGGTCGGGACTAGTTACCTACAATGAGCAGTTCTTC. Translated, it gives CASSYRSGLVTYNEQFF.

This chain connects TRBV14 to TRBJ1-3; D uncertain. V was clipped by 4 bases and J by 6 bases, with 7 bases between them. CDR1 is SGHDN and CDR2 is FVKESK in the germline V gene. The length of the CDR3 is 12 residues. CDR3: CASSPALNTIYF. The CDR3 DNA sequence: TGTGCCAGCAGCCCTGCGCTAAACACCATATATTTT. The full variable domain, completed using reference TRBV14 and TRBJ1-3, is EAGVTQFPSHSVIEKGQTVTLRCDPISGHDNLYWYRRVMGKEIKFLLHFVKESKQDESGMPNNRFLAERTGGTYSTLKVQPAELEDSGVYFCASSPALNTIYFGEGSWLTVV.

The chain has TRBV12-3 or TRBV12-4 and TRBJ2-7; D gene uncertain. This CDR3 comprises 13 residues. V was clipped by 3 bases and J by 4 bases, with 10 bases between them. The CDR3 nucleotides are TGTGCCAGCAGTTTCGATGACCCGTACGAGCAGTACTTC. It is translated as CASSFDDPYEQYF.

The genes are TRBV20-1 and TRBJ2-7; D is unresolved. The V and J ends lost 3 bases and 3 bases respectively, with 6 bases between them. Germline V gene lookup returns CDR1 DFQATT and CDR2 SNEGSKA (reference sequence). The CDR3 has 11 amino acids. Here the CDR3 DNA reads TGCAGTGCTAGTCGCAACTACGAGCAGTACTTC. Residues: CSASRNYEQYF.

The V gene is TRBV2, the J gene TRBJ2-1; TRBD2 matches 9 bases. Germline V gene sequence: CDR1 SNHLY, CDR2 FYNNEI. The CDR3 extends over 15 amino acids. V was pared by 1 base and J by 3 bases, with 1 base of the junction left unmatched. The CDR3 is CASSEGLADYNEQFF. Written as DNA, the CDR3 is TGTGCCAGCAGTGAAGGACTAGCGGACTACAATGAGCAGTTCTTC.

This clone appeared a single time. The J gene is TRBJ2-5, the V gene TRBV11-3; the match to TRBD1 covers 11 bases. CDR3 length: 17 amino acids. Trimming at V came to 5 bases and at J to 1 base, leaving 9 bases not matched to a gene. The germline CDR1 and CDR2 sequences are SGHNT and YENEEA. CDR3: CASSEHAGTGGQETQYF. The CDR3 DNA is TGTGCCAGCAGCGAACACGCAGGGACAGGGGGCCAAGAGACCCAGTACTTC.

As DNA, the CDR3 is TGTGCCAGCAGCAAAGCCGGGACAGACTCTGGGGCCAACGTCCTGACTTTC. Its protein product is CASSKAGTDSGANVLTF. V gene TRBV5-5 combines with J gene TRBJ2-6; 7 bases line up with TRBD1. The CDR3 has 17 residues. Germline CDR1 and CDR2: SGHKS and YYEKEE (reference sequence). With V trimmed by 4 bases and J by 0 bases, 7 bases remained unmatched. Based on the CDR3 plus reference TRBV5-5 and TRBJ2-6, the full variable domain is DAGVTQSPTHLIKTRGQQVTLRCSPISGHKSVSWYQQVLGQGPQFIFQYYEKEERGRGNFPDRFSARQFPNYSSELNVNALLLGDSALYLCASSKAGTDSGANVLTFGAGSRLTVL.

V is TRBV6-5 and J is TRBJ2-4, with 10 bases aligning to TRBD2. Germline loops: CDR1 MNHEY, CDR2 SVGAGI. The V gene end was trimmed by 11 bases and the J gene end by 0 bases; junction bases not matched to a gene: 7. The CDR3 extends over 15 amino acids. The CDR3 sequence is CAAGASGGAKNIQYF. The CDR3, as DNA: TGTGCCGCAGGGGCTAGCGGGGGAGCCAAAAACATTCAGTACTTC.